The clone carrying this T cell receptor beta chain appeared a single time. TCRdb's table, derived via immunoSEQ multiplex PCR, lists solely in-frame clones and lacks some. The sample lists approximately 350,000 clones, approximately 67% occurring once. Genomic DNA in a quantity of approximately 1.8 micrograms was derived from cryopreserved PBMCs for TCR beta libraries. J was trimmed by 6 bases and V by 3 bases; bases with no gene match: 13. The CDR3 loop spans 19 amino acids. In germline, CDR1 is SGHTA, CDR2 FQGNSA. The sample originates from a study of cytotoxic CD8 clonotypes in ibrutinib-treated CLL.

This specimen consisted of PBMCs, obtained after 36 months of ibrutinib treatment. The rearrangement links TRBV7-2 to TRBJ2-3, with 15 nucleotides matching TRBD2. This sequence was found in a human donor with chronic lymphocytic leukemia. The DNA for the CDR3 is TGTGCCAGCAGCTTCTCAACGGCTTCCGGGACTAGCGGGGGGGATACGCAGTATTTT. Translating gives CASSFSTASGTSGGDTQYF. The whole variable domain, filled in from reference TRBV7-2 and TRBJ2-3, reads GAGVSQSPSNKVTEKGKDVELRCDPISGHTALYWYRQSLGQGLEFLIYFQGNSAPDKSGLPSDRFSAERTGGSVSTLTIQRTQQEDSAVYLCASSFSTASGTSGGDTQYFGPGTRLTVL.